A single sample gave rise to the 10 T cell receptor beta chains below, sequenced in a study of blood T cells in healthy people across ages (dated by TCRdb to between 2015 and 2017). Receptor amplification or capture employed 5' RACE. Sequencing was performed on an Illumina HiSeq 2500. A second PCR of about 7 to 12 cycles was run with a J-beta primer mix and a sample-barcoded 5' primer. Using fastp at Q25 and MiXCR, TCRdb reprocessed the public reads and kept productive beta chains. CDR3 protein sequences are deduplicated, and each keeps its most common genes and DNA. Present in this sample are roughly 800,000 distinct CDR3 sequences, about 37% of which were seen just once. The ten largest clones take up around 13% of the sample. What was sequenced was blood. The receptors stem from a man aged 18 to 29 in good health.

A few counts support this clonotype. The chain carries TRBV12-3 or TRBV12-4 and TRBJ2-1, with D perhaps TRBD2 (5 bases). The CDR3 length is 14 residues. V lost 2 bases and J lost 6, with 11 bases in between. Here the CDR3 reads CASSLLSEGNEQFF. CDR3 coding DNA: TGTGCCAGCAGTTTACTCAGTGAGGGCAATGAGCAGTTCTTC.

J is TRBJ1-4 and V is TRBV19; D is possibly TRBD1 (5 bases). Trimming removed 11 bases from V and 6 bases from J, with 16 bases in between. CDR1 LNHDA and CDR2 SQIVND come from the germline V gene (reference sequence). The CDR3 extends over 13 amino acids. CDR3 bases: TGTGCCCGTCCCAGGGACCGTTATGAAAAACTGTTTTTT. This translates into CARPRDRYEKLFF.

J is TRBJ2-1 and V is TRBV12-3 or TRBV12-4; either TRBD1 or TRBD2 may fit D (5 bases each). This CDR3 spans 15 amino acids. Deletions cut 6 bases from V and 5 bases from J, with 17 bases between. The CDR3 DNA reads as TGTGCCAGCAGCGCCCAGGGAATGCGGGACAATGAGCAGTTCTTC. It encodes CASSAQGMRDNEQFF.

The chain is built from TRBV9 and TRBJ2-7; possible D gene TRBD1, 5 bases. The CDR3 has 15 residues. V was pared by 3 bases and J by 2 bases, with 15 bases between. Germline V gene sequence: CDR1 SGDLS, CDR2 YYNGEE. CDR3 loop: CASSAHVGAPYEQYF. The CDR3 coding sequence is TGTGCCAGCAGCGCCCATGTAGGGGCACCCTACGAGCAGTACTTC.

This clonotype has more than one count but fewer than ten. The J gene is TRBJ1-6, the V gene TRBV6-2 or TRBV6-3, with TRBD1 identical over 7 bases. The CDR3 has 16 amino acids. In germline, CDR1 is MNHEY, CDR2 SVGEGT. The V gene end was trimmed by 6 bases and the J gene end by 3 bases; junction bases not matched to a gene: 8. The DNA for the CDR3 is TGTGCCAGCAGCCTTCCGAGGGACAGCTATAATTCACCCCTCCACTTT. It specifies CASSLPRDSYNSPLHF.

In DNA, the CDR3 is TGCAGTGCTCCGACTACCAAGTGGACCCAGTACTTC. Translation: CSAPTTKWTQYF. The chain combines TRBV20-1 with TRBJ2-5; tentative D call: TRBD2 (5 bases). Trimming took off 5 bases at V and 7 bases at J, with 14 bases between the two ends. Germline CDR1 reads DFQATT; CDR2 reads SNEGSKA (reference sequence). The CDR3 runs 12 residues.

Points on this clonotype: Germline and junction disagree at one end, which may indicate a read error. For the CDR3, the DNA is TGTGCCAGCTCACTCCCAGCGGTGAGCTACAAGGAGCAGTTCTTC. This sequence encodes CASSLPAVSYKEQFF. The chain combines TRBV18 with TRBJ2-1; D is possibly TRBD2 (5 bases). The CDR3 runs to 15 residues. From germline, CDR1 is KGHSH and CDR2 LQKENI.

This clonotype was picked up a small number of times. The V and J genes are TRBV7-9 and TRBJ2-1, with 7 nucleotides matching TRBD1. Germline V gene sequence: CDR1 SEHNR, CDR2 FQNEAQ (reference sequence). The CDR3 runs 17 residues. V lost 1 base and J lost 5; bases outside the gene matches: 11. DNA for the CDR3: TGTGCCAGCAGCTTAGGGGACGGGACAGCTGGACACAATGAGCAGTTCTTC. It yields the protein CASSLGDGTAGHNEQFF.

CDR3 amino acids: CSARGQGGPNYGYTF. Here the CDR3 DNA reads TGCAGTGCTAGGGGACAGGGGGGACCTAACTATGGCTACACCTTC. V usage is TRBV20-1 and J usage is TRBJ1-2; 11 nucleotides align to TRBD1. CDR1 is DFQATT and CDR2 is SNEGSKA in the germline V gene (reference sequence). The CDR3 runs to 15 residues. With 3 bases clipped from V and 0 bases from J, the junction kept 3 bases outside the gene matches.

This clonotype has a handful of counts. CDR3 sequence reads: CSARGPFGGTDTQYF. CDR3 coding DNA: TGCAGTGCTAGAGGACCCTTCGGGGGCACAGATACGCAGTATTTT. The rearrangement links TRBV20-1 to TRBJ2-3; a possible D gene is TRBD2 (5 bases). Germline V gives CDR1 DFQATT, CDR2 SNEGSKA (reference sequence). The V gene lost 1 base and the J gene lost 1 base, with 12 bases spanning the gap. The CDR3 runs to 15 residues.